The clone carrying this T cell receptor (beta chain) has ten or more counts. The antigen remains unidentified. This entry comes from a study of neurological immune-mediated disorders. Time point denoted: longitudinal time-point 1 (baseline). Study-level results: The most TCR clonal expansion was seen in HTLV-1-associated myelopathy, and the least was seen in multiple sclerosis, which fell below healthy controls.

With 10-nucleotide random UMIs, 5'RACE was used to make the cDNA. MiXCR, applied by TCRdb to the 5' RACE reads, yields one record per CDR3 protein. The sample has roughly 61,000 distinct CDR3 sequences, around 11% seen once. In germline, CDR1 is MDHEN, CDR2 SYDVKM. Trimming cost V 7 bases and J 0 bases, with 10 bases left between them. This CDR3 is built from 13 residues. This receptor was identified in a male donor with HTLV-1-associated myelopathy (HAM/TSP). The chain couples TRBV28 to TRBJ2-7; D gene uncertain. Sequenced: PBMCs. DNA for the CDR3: TGTGCCAGCAAAGTGCAGCGCTCCTACGAGCAGTACTTC. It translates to CASKVQRSYEQYF.